These T cell receptor beta chains were read from a single sample in a study of control samples from healthy donors and cancer patients. The protocol was immunoSEQ multiplex PCR, while the TCRdb copy is restricted to in-frame clones and leaves out a portion. The sample includes about 57,000 clones, approximately 90% seen only once; the top ten take about 0.91%. The sample comprised PBMCs. Receptors were obtained from a man aged 25 to 40 with colorectal cancer. CDR3s leave out the opening cysteine and the closing phenylalanine or tryptophan. The size of a clone is reported for some rows only, either as once, few or many, or as a class for expanded clones.

abundance	v_gene	CDR3aa
NA	TRBV7-8	ASSLAGGADLEKLF
few	TRBV14	ASSPVITYEQY
NA	TRBV7-9	ASSVRGTDNEQF
NA	TRBV24-1	ATSDWDRNYGYT
NA	TRBV4-3	ASSQVAGDGYT
NA	TRBV6-5	ASSYSGGSGEAF
NA	TRBV3-1/TRBV3-2	ASRHQDRFYGYT
NA	TRBV24-1	ATSDFRTDHAWDTEAF
NA	TRBV18	ASSPRTSVNEQF
NA	TRBV3-1/TRBV3-2	ASSQSLLAGVTDTQY
NA	TRBV5-1	ASSLNSGNTIY
NA	TRBV7-9	ASRQGTGNTIY
NA	TRBV3-1/TRBV3-2	ASSQDRTGTGEVTGELF
NA	TRBV9	ASSDGTHEGDYGYT
NA	TRBV6-1	ASSVGLGGLGNTIY
NA	TRBV11-3	ASSSLGVGTQY
NA	TRBV5-4	ASSRDTRNNEQF
NA	TRBV29-1	SVGMGRGNQPQH
NA	TRBV2	ASSEALERGAYEQY
few	TRBV2	ASRRGGRSNQPQH
few	TRBV2	ASSFRDRVDYGYT
NA	TRBV13	ASSPGQGGGRNYGYT
NA	TRBV6-5	ASRGSGGEETQY
NA	TRBV11-2	ASSPPPITDTQY
once	TRBV6-5	ASRKQGNTEAF
NA	TRBV7-9	ASSFGSGVY
NA	TRBV6-5	ASSYRYGTKNTEAF
NA	TRBV5-5	ASSQTDTGGGETQY
NA	TRBV6-6	ATGEWSPLH
NA	TRBV3-1/TRBV3-2	ASSQVTGTGNTGELF
NA	TRBV18	ASSPTGTLNTGELF
few	TRBV5-5	ASVPGGWEGTPGANVLT
NA	TRBV9	ASSLNTGMMNTEAF
NA	TRBV4-3	ASSHDRETEAF
NA	TRBV11-3	ASSLGQAKGETQY
NA	TRBV15	ATSRALGEQY
NA	TRBV28	ASSLASLGTEAF
once	TRBV5-6	ASSFPGTGVPNEQF
NA	TRBV7-2	ASSLVRAGSGNTIY
NA	TRBV4-2	ASSQDHGTVNSPLH
NA	TRBV4-3	ASSQEDRGSTGELF
NA	TRBV5-1	ASKNTGDSAFRAF
NA	TRBV5-5	ASSLGSGSSGNTIY
NA	TRBV10-2	ASSESTRLRTEAF